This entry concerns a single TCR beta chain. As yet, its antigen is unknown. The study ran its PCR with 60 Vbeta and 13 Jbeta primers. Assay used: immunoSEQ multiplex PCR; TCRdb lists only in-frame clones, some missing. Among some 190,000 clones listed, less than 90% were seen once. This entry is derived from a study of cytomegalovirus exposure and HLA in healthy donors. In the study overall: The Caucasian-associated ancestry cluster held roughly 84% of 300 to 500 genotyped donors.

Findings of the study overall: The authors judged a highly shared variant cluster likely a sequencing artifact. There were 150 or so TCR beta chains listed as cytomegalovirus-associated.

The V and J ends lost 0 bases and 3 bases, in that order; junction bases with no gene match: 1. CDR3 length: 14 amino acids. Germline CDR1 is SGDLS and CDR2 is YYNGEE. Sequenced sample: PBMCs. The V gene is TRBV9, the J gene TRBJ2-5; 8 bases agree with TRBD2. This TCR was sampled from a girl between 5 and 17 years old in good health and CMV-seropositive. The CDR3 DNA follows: TGTGCCAGCAGCGTAGCAGCGGGAGAAGAGACCCAGTACTTC. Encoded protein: CASSVAAGEETQYF.